This T cell receptor (beta chain) was documented in a study of OX40 agonist ivuxolimab in advanced cancers. The assay was immunoSEQ multiplex PCR, and TCRdb's table has in-frame clones only and misses some. The repertoire holds about 49,000 clones, with roughly 73% as singletons. The CDR3 is made up of 14 amino acids. After removal of 9 bases from V and 0 bases from J, the junction contained 2 bases not matched to a gene. Germline values: CDR1 MNHNY, CDR2 SVGAGI (reference sequence). As concerns this clone: Its matching antigen is unknown.

Study results and limitations: Doses of 0.1 to 3.0 mg/kg were accompanied by clonal expansion of CD4+ and CD8+ blood T cells by week 6. In the expanded peripheral T cells, antigen specificity was never determined. The study found that CD8+ T cells averaged more expanded clones than CD4+.

This specimen consisted of CD4+ or CD8+ T cells sorted from blood, obtained in a trial of the OX40 agonist ivuxolimab. This rearrangement joins TRBV6-6 to TRBJ2-3; 11 bases are a match to TRBD2. This TCR came from an adult with an advanced solid tumor such as melanoma, head and neck, liver or kidney cancer. The CDR3 loop reads CASRTSGSTDTQYF. Here the CDR3 DNA reads TGTGCCAGTCGGACTAGCGGGAGCACAGATACGCAGTATTTT.